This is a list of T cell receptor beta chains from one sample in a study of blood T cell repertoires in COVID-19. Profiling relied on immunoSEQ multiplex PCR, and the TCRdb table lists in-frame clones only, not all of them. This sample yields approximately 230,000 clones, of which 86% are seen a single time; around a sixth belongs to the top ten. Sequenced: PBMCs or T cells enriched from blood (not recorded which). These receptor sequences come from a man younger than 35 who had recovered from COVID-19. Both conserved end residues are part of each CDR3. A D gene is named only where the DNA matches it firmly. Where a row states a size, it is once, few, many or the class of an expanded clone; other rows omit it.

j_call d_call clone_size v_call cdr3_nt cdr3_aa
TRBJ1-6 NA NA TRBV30 TGTGCTTGGGGCCCGGGGAATTCACCCCTCCACTTT CAWGPGNSPLHF
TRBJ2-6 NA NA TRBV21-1 TGTGCCAGCAGCAAAGATGGGGACAGTTATCTCTCTGGGGCCAACGTCCTGACTTTC CASSKDGDSYLSGANVLTF
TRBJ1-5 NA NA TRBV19 TGTGCCAGTAGTATTTCGGCACAGGGTATATGGGGACAGCCCCAGCATTTT CASSISAQGIWGQPQHF
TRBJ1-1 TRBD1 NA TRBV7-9 TGTGCCAGCAGCCTAACAGGGGATGAAGCTTTCTTT CASSLTGDEAFF
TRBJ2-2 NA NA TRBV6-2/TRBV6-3 TGTGCCAGCAGCCCTCGGAGGGCAGGGGGATTCAACACCGGGGAGCTGTTTTTT CASSPRRAGGFNTGELFF
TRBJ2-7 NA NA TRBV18 TGTGCCAGCTCACCACAGGGGACTGCCCCTTCGTACGAGCAGTACTTC CASSPQGTAPSYEQYF
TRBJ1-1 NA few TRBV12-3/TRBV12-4 TGTGCCAGCAGTTTAGCGGCAGGGAGGGCTTTCTTT CASSLAAGRAFF
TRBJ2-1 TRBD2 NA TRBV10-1 TGCGCCAGCAGTGAGTCTATAGGGACTAGCGGGAGCGGCTACAATGAGCAGTTCTTC CASSESIGTSGSGYNEQFF
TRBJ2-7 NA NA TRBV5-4 TGTGCCAGCAGCTTGAGTCCGGGGGCCTACGAGCAGTACTTC CASSLSPGAYEQYF
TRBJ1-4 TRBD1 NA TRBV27 TGTGCCAGCAGTTCAAACAGGGGGGCGTTGGAAAAACTGTTTTTT CASSSNRGALEKLFF
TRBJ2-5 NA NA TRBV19 TGTGCCAGTAGTCCCATCAACAGGGAAGAGACCCAGTACTTC CASSPINREETQYF
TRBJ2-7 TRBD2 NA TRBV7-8 TGTGCCAGCAGCCAGAGACTAGCGGGGGGGAGCGAGCAGTACTTC CASSQRLAGGSEQYF
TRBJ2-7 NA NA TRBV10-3 TGTGCCATCAGTGCCGGTGGGGGAGGCTCCTACGAGCAGTACTTC CAISAGGGGSYEQYF
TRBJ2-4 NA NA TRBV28 TGTGCCAGCAGCTCCCAGGGAACTGGCATTCAGTACTTC CASSSQGTGIQYF
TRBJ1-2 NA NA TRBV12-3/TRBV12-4 TGTGCCAGCAGTTTCGGCGGTGGCTACACCTTC CASSFGGGYTF
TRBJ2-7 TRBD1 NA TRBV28 TGTGCCAGCAGACCCGGGACAGATTCCTACGAGCAGTACTTC CASRPGTDSYEQYF
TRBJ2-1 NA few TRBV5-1 TGCGCCAGCAGCTTGGTAGGCGGACTAACGATAAATGAGCAGTTCTTC CASSLVGGLTINEQFF
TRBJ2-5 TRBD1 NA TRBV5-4 TGTGCCAGCAGCTTGACAGGGGAGAGAGAGACCCAGTACTTC CASSLTGERETQYF
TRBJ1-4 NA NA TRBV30 TGTGCCTGGAGTGTACAGCAGGGGACTAATGAAAAACTGTTTTTT CAWSVQQGTNEKLFF
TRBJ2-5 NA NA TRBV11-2 TGTGCCAGCAGCGGAAGGCCCGGGGAGACCCAGTACTTC CASSGRPGETQYF
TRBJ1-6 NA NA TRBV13 TGTGCCAGCCGCGACTATAATTCACCCCTCCACTTT CASRDYNSPLHF
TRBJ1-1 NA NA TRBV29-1 TGCAGCGTACGATCGTATAGTCCCGATCGGGGCACTGAAGCTTTCTTT CSVRSYSPDRGTEAFF
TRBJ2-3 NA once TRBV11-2 TGTGCCAGCAGCTTAGGGGGGAGGACTCAGGCTTCCACAGATACGCAGTATTTT CASSLGGRTQASTDTQYF
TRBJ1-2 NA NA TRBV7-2 TGTGCCAGCAGCTTGATTGGACACGCTAACTATGGCTACACCTTC CASSLIGHANYGYTF
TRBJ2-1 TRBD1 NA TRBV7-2 TGTGCCAGCAGCCCGAGGACAGGGTGGAATGAGCAGTTCTTC CASSPRTGWNEQFF
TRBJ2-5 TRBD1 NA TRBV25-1 TGTGCCAGCTCGAAACGGACAGGGGGCTACCAAGAGACCCAGTACTTC CASSKRTGGYQETQYF
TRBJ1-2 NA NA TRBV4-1 TGCGCCAGCAGCCAAGATGGACAAAATAACTATGGCTACACCTTC CASSQDGQNNYGYTF
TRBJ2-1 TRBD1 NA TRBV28 TGTGCCAGCATCTCCGGGACAGGATTCTACAATGAGCAGTTCTTC CASISGTGFYNEQFF
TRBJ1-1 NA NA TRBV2 TGTGCCAGCAGGGAACAGGAGAACACTGAAGCTTTCTTT CASREQENTEAFF
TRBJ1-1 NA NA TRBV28 TGTGCCAGCAGAACCGGGGGATTGAACACTGAAGCTTTCTTT CASRTGGLNTEAFF